This TCR beta chain was sequenced during a study of PD-1 blockade in mismatch repair-deficient tumors. Here immunoSEQ multiplex PCR was the method, and the copy in TCRdb shows in-frame clones only, minus some. The profile shows about 38,000 clones, approximately 81% of them singletons. CDR3 length: 18 amino acids. V gave up 0 bases and J gave up 5 bases; unmatched junction bases: 9. Germline V gives CDR1 SGHRS, CDR2 YFSETQ. J is TRBJ2-5 and V is TRBV5-1; TRBD2 matches 14 bases. This clonotype was sampled from an adult with mismatch repair-deficient cancer. The sequencing here drew on peripheral blood, taken 76 weeks after starting pembrolizumab. The CDR3 loop reads CASSLAMRLAGGHETQYF. CDR3 sequence (DNA): TGCGCCAGCAGCTTGGCCATGAGACTAGCGGGAGGGCATGAGACCCAGTACTTC.